The entry below describes one TCR beta chain. What it binds is unknown. Sequenced by immunoSEQ multiplex PCR; TCRdb stores in-frame clones only, minus some. Counted here are roughly 38,000 clones, over 90% occurring once; the ten biggest clones make up less than 25%. The data derive from a study of graft-versus-host responses after intestinal transplantation. Overall study results and limits: Present in recipient marrow, GvH clones included some that appeared first in ileum or blood.

The germline gives CDR1 LGHNA, CDR2 YSLEER. V lost 0 bases and J lost 4; bases outside the gene matches: 4. This CDR3 contains 15 residues. The rearrangement links TRBV4-3 to TRBJ2-5, with 8 bases aligning to TRBD2. The specimen comprised unstimulated CD8+ T cells sorted from spleen or lymph node cells, sampled before transplant. The clonotype was recovered from a human donor who was the organ donor for an intestinal transplant. The CDR3, as DNA: TGCGCCAGCAGCCAAGATCGGGGACTAGGAGAGACCCAGTACTTC. Translated, it gives CASSQDRGLGETQYF.